This T cell receptor beta chain came from a study of Ad26.COV2.S vaccination and SARS-CoV-2 variants. Looking at the study overall: This donor came from the COV1001 trial of Ad26.COV2.S. Donor got 5x10^10 or 1x10^11 viral particles of Ad26.COV2.S.

The method was immunoSEQ multiplex PCR; TCRdb's version includes in-frame clones alone and lacks a portion of them. The sample has about 350,000 clones; about 87% are singletons. The CDR3 is 13 amino acids. Trimming left V 3 bases short and J 6 bases short, with 8 bases between. From germline, CDR1 is SGHTA and CDR2 FQGTGA. The treatment here: some 19 received Ad26.COV2.S at low or high dose, single or two shots; about 5 received placebo; per-sample allocation not given. After the first vaccine or placebo injection, samples were drawn on day 63. Boston provided a donor who was an adult aged 18-55 years. Immunization relied on an Ad26 vector, which expressed Wuhan-strain SARS-CoV-2 spike.

The sample in question was peripheral blood, obtained in a trial of Ad26.COV2.S vaccine versus placebo. The TCR comes from a person aged 18-60 years who received the Ad26.COV2.S COVID-19 vaccine or a placebo. The rearrangement joins TRBV7-3 to TRBJ2-2; no clear D. Written as DNA, the CDR3 is TGTGCCAGCAGCTTCTTTGATCCCGGGGAGCTGTTTTTT. This gives the protein CASSFFDPGELFF.